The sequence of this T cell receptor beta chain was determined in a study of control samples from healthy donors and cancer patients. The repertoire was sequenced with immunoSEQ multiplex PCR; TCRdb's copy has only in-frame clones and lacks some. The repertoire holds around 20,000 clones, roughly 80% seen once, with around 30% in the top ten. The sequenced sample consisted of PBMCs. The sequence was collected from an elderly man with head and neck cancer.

CDR3 bases: TGTGCCAGCTCACCGACAGCTTCTAACTATGGCTACACCTTC. This codes for CASSPTASNYGYTF. The chain employs TRBV18 and TRBJ1-2; tentatively, D is TRBD1 (5 bases). Germline CDR1 KGHSH, CDR2 LQKENI. This CDR3 contains 14 residues. Trimming stripped 3 bases from V and 0 bases from J, with 8 bases between. Variable domain in full (rest from reference TRBV18 and TRBJ1-2): NAGVMQNPRHLVRRRGQEARLRCSPMKGHSHVYWYRQLPEEGLKFMVYLQKENIIDESGMPKERFSAEFPKEGPSILRIQQVVRGDSAAYFCASSPTASNYGYTFGSGTRLTVV.